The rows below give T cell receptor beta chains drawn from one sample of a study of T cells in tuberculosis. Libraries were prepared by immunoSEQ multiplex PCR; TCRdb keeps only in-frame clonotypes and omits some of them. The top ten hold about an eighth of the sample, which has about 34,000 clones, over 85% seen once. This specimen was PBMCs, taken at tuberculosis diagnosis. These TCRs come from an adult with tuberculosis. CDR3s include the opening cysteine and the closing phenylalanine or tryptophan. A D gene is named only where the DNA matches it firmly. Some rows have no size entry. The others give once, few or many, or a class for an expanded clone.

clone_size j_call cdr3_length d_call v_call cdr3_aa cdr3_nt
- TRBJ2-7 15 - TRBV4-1 CASSPSMGPRREQYF TGCGCCAGCAGCCCCTCGATGGGGCCCCGCCGGGAGCAGTACTTC
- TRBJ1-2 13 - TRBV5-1 CASSPTVGYGYTF TGCGCCAGCAGCCCGACAGTCGGCTATGGCTACACCTTC
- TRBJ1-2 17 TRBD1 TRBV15 CATSRDAGQGVSYGYTF TGTGCCACCAGCAGAGATGCAGGACAGGGAGTGAGCTATGGCTACACCTTC
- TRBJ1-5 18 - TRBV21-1 CASSKLNRQTYSNQPQHF TGTGCCAGCAGCAAATTGAATAGGCAGACTTATAGCAATCAGCCCCAGCATTTT
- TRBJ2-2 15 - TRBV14 CASSQVGALTGELFF TGTGCCAGCAGCCAAGTAGGGGCACTCACCGGGGAGCTGTTTTTT
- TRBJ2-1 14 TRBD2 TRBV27 CASSLGTSDNEQFF TGTGCCAGCAGTTTAGGGACTAGCGACAATGAGCAGTTCTTC
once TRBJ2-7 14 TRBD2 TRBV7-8 CASSFGGGADEQYF TGTGCCAGCAGCTTCGGCGGGGGGGCTGACGAGCAGTACTTC
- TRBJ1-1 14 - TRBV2 CASSPVGGTTEAFF TGTGCCAGCAGCCCCGTAGGAGGGACCACTGAAGCTTTCTTT
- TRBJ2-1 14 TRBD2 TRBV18 CASSPPGLPNEQFF TGTGCCAGCTCACCCCCGGGACTACCCAATGAGCAGTTCTTC
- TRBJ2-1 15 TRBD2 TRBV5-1 CASSLAGGPWDEQFF TGCGCCAGCAGCCTAGCGGGAGGGCCTTGGGATGAGCAGTTCTTC
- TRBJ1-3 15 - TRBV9 CASSSTGSSGNTIYF TGTGCCAGCAGCAGCACAGGGAGCTCTGGAAACACCATATATTTT
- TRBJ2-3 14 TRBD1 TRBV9 CASSVQGATDTQYF TGTGCCAGCAGCGTTCAGGGGGCCACAGATACGCAGTATTTT
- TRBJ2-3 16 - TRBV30 CAWTLGGAGHTDTQYF TGTGCCTGGACCTTAGGGGGAGCGGGGCACACAGATACGCAGTATTTT
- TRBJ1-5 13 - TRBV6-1 CASSEQVVQPQHF TGTGCCAGCAGTGAACAGGTAGTCCAGCCCCAGCATTTT
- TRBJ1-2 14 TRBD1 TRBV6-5 CASSYGGTGGGYTF TGTGCCAGCAGTTACGGGGGGACAGGGGGCGGCTACACCTTC
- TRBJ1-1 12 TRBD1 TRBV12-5 CASGNRGTEAFF TGTGCTAGTGGAAACAGGGGAACTGAAGCTTTCTTT
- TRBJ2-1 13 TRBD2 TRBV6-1 CASRGEGYNEQFF TGTGCCAGCAGGGGGGAGGGCTACAATGAGCAGTTCTTC
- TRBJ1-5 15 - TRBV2 CASSVEGGSNQPQHF TGTGCCAGCAGTGTCGAGGGGGGGAGCAATCAGCCCCAGCATTTT
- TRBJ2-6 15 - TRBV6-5 CASSYEASGANVLTF TGTGCCAGCAGTTACGAGGCCTCTGGGGCCAACGTCCTGACTTTC
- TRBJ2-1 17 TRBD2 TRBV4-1 CASSQDRWEGPYNEQFF TGCGCCAGCAGCCAAGATCGGTGGGAGGGCCCCTACAATGAGCAGTTCTTC
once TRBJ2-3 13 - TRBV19 CASSPALADTQYF TGTGCCAGTAGTCCAGCGCTAGCAGATACGCAGTATTTT
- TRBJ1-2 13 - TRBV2 CASRETANYGYTF TGTGCCAGCAGAGAGACTGCAAACTATGGCTACACCTTC
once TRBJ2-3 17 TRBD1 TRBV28 CASSYGTGGLNTDTQYF TGTGCCAGCAGTTACGGGACAGGGGGCCTTAACACAGATACGCAGTATTTT
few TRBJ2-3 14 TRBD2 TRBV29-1 CSGGEAGGSDTQYF TGCAGCGGCGGCGAAGCGGGGGGGTCAGATACGCAGTATTTT
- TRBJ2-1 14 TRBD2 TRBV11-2 CASRVAGAASEQFF TGTGCCAGCAGAGTAGCGGGAGCAGCGAGTGAGCAGTTCTTC
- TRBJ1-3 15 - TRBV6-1 CASSVSQGTGNTIYF TGTGCCAGCAGTGTCAGCCAGGGGACTGGAAACACCATATATTTT